Sequencing of this TCR beta chain was carried out in a study of cytomegalovirus exposure and HLA in healthy donors. Findings and caveats of the study: Evidence from a later analysis indicated that most CMV-associated TCR beta chains looked HLA-restricted. Researchers reportedly found TCR beta sequences accurately predicted most subjects' HLA-A and HLA-B alleles. Earlier findings revealed that most TCR beta V segments proved productive either about 90% or about 30% of the time. As a later analysis showed, a missense DCLRE1C variant was linked to trimming of TCR beta V- and J-genes.

The CDR3 sequence is 13 residues long. Trimming stripped 5 bases from V and 4 bases from J, with 10 bases between. CDR1 and CDR2 from the germline V gene are SEHNR and FQNEAQ (reference sequence). Note on this clone: What it binds is not known.

PCR employed 60 Vbeta and 13 Jbeta primers. Method: immunoSEQ multiplex PCR; TCRdb's copy keeps in-frame clones and lacks some. The sample shows tens of thousands of clones, just under 85% of them seen only once. V is TRBV7-9 and J is TRBJ2-3; D is perhaps TRBD1 (6 bases). This TCR came from a man in his forties in good health and CMV-seronegative. The specimen sequenced was PBMCs. In nucleotides, the CDR3 is TGTGCCAGCAGCCGGTCAGGGGCAGATACGCAGTATTTT. Translated, it gives CASSRSGADTQYF.